One and the same sample provided the 9 T cell receptor beta chains below, sequenced in a study of graft-versus-host responses after intestinal transplantation. Antigen specificity for these receptors is unknown. Data came from immunoSEQ multiplex PCR; TCRdb stores just in-frame clones and leaves some out. Counted here are roughly 99,000 clones, about 90% occurring once; the ten biggest clones make up around 0.067%. The source material was unstimulated CD8+ T cells sorted from spleen or lymph node cells, sampled before transplant. The receptors were gathered from a human donor who was the organ donor for an intestinal transplant.

The chain couples TRBV19 to TRBJ2-4, with D maybe TRBD1 (6 bases). Germline-derived CDR1 and CDR2 are LNHDA and SQIVND (reference sequence). This CDR3 spans 13 amino acids. With 10 bases removed from V and 1 base from J, the gap between germline ends came to 11 bases. CDR3 in amino acids: CATTTGAKNIQYF. In DNA, the CDR3 is TGTGCCACTACCACAGGGGCCAAAAACATTCAGTACTTC.

This clone was counted a few times. The V gene is TRBV5-6, the J gene TRBJ2-1, with a possible D match to TRBD2 (6 bases). Germline assignment: CDR1 SGHDT and CDR2 YYEEEE. Trimming took 2 bases from V and 4 from J, leaving 7 bases between them. The CDR3 contains 13 residues. In DNA form, the CDR3 reads TGTGCCAGCAGCTTCGGGACTTACAATGAGCAGTTCTTC. It specifies CASSFGTYNEQFF. Supplemented by reference TRBV5-6 and TRBJ2-1, the full variable domain reads DAGVTQSPTHLIKTRGQQVTLRCSPKSGHDTVSWYQQALGQGPQFIFQYYEEEERQRGNFPDRFSGHQFPNYSSELNVNALLLGDSALYLCASSFGTYNEQFFGPGTRLTVL.

This clone was picked up one time. The V gene is TRBV4-2, the J gene TRBJ2-1; D might be TRBD2 (6 bases). The CDR3 covers 18 residues. Trimming left V 4 bases short and J 6 bases short, with 25 bases between. The germline V gene encodes CDR1 LGHNA and CDR2 YNFKEQ. The CDR3 DNA follows: TGTGCCAGCAGCCCCGCGGGTTGGACTACTGCCACCCCCAATGAGCAGTTCTTC. As protein: CASSPAGWTTATPNEQFF.

CDR3 in amino acids: CASSVTGGPYGYTF. DNA of the CDR3: TGTGCCAGCAGTGTAACAGGGGGGCCATATGGCTACACCTTC. This chain joins TRBV6-1 and TRBJ1-2; 8 bases are a match to TRBD1. CDR1 and CDR2 (germline): MNHNS, SASEGT. J lost 5 bases, V lost 4 bases, and 6 bases had no gene match. CDR3 length: 14 amino acids.

This clone was observed a few times. The chain links TRBV30 to TRBJ1-1; D possibly corresponds to TRBD1 (5 bases). V was clipped by 4 bases and J by 5 bases, with 11 bases between them. The CDR3 covers 12 residues. Germline CDR1 and CDR2: GTSNPN and SVGIG (reference sequence). CDR3 sequence reads: CAWMGGETEAFF. CDR3 DNA: TGTGCCTGGATGGGAGGGGAGACTGAAGCTTTCTTT.

The genes are TRBV28 and TRBJ1-5; D is ambiguous. The germline V gene has CDR1 MDHEN and CDR2 SYDVKM. This CDR3 spans 19 amino acids. V was shortened by 5 bases and J by 2 bases, with 25 bases between the two germline ends. The CDR3 DNA is TGTGCCAGCAGTCTGGCCTTACTACGGGGAATTATGGGCAATCAGCCCCAGCATTTT. Translated: CASSLALLRGIMGNQPQHF.

J is TRBJ2-2 and V is TRBV4-1; D ambiguous. The CDR3 loop spans 12 amino acids. Germline lookup yields CDR1 MGHRA and CDR2 YSYEKL. The V end was cut by 1 base, the J end by 8 bases, with 5 bases between. Here the CDR3 DNA reads TGCGCCAGCAGCCAAGTAGAGGGGGAGCTGTTTTTT. This codes for CASSQVEGELFF.

The J gene is TRBJ1-4, the V gene TRBV9; tentatively, D is TRBD1 (5 bases). Deletions cut 0 bases from V and 10 bases from J, with 13 bases between. Germline CDR1 and CDR2: SGDLS and YYNGEE. The CDR3 has 14 amino acids. The CDR3 loop reads CASSVAGGRRKLFF. The CDR3 coding sequence is TGTGCCAGCAGCGTAGCCGGGGGGAGGAGAAAACTGTTTTTT.

The chain couples TRBV25-1 to TRBJ2-3; D gene unclear. Trimming left V 0 bases short and J 0 bases short, with 7 bases between. Germline CDR1 MGHDK, CDR2 SYGVNS. The CDR3 covers 15 residues. Here the CDR3 DNA reads TGTGCCAGCAGTGAATATGAAGCTAGCACAGATACGCAGTATTTT. Its protein product is CASSEYEASTDTQYF.